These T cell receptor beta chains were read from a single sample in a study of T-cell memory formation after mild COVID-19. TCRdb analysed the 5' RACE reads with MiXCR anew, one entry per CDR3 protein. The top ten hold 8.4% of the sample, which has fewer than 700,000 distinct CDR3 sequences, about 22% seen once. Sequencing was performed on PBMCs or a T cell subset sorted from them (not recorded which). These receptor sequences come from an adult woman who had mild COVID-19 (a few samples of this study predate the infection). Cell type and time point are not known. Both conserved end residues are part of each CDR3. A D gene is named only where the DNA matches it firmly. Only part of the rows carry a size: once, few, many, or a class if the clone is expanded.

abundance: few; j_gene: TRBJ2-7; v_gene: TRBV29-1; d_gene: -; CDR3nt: TGCAGCGCCAGGGACACCAACTACGAGCAGTACTTC; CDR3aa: CSARDTNYEQYF
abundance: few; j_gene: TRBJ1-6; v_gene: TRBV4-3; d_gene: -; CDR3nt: TGCGCCAGCAGCCATGAGGCAGGAAAGGGTCCGTATAATTCACCCCTCCACTTT; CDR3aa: CASSHEAGKGPYNSPLHF
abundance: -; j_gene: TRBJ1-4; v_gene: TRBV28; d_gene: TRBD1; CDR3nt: TGTGCCAGCAGTTTTTGGACAGGGGGCGAAAAACTGTTTTTT; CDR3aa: CASSFWTGGEKLFF
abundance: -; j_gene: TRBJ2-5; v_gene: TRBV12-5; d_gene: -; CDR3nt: TGTGCTAGTGGTTTGCCCACGGGCCCAGAGACCCAGTACTTC; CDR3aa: CASGLPTGPETQYF
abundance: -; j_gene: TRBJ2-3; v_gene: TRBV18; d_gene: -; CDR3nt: TGTGCCAGCTATTCCGGGGCAGATACGCAGTATTTT; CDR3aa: CASYSGADTQYF
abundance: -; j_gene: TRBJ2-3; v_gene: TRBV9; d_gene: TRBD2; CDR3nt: TGTGCCAGCAGCGCTGTAGCGGGAGTTAGCACAGATACGCAGTATTTT; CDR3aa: CASSAVAGVSTDTQYF
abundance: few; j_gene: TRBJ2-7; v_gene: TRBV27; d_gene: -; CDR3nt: TGTGCCAGCAGCTCGTTCCTCGGGGGCAACTACGAGCAGTACTTC; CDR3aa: CASSSFLGGNYEQYF
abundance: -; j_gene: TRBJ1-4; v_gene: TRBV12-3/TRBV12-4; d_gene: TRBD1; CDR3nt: TGTGCCAGCAGTTTGAGGACAGGGAAAGGTGAAAAACTGTTTTTT; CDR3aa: CASSLRTGKGEKLFF
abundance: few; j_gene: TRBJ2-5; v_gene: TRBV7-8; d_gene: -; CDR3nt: TGTGCCGGGACTCAGGAGACCCAGTACTTC; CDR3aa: CAGTQETQYF
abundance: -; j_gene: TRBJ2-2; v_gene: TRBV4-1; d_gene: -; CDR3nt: TGCGCCAGCAGCCAAGATAAGGAGGAGCTGTTTTTT; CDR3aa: CASSQDKEELFF
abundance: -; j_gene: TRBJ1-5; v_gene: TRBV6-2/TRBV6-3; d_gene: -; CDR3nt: TGTGCCAGCATGCTATCACCTCGACCTCGGGGCAATCAGCCCCAGCATTTT; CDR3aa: CASMLSPRPRGNQPQHF
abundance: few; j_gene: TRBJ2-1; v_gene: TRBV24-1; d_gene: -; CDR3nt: TGTGCCACCAGTGGTCGGGACTCTGCCCTGAATGAGCAGTTCTTC; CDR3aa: CATSGRDSALNEQFF
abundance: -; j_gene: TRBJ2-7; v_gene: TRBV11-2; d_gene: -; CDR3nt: TGTGCCAGCAGCTTAGATTCCAGGGCCTACGAGCAGTACTTC; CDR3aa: CASSLDSRAYEQYF
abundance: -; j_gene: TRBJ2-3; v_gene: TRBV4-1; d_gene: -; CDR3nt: TGCGCCAGCAGCCACCCGGGGGGCCCTCGGGATACGCAGTATTTT; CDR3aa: CASSHPGGPRDTQYF
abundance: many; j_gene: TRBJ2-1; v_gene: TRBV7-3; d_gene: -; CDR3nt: TGTGCCAGCACCTCCGGCAGCAGGGACAATGAGCAGTTCTTC; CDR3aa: CASTSGSRDNEQFF
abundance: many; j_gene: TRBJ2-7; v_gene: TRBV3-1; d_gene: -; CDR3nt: TGTGCCAGCAGTGGCGGACAGAGTTACTCCTACGAGCAGTACTTC; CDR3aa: CASSGGQSYSYEQYF
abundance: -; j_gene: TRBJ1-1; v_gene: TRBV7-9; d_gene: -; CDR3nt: TGTGCCAGCAGCTTAGGGGGGATGAATACTTTCTTT; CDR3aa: CASSLGGMNTFF
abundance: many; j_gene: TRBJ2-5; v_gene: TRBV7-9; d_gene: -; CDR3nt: TGTGCCAGCAGCTTAGCGCTGATTAGGTCGGAGACCCAGTACTTC; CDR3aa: CASSLALIRSETQYF
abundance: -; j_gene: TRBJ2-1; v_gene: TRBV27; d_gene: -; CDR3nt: TGTGCCAGCAGTTTAAACAGGTTCGATGAGCAGTTCTTC; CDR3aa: CASSLNRFDEQFF
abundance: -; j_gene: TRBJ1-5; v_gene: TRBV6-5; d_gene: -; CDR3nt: TGTGCCAGCAGTTTCTTGGGGATTGGGCAGGATCAGCCCCAGCATTTT; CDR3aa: CASSFLGIGQDQPQHF
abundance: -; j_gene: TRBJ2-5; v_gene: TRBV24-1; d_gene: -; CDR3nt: TGTGCCACCAGTGTCCGAGGGGAGCAAGAGACCCAGTACTTC; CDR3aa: CATSVRGEQETQYF
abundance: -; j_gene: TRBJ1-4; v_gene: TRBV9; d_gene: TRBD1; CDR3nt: TGTGCCAGCAGCGAGAGAGGGACAGGGGAAGAAGAAAAACTGTTTTTT; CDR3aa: CASSERGTGEEEKLFF
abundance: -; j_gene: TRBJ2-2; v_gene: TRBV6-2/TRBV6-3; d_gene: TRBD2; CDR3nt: TGTGCCAGCAGTTCTTCCGGGACTAGCGGGAGAGGAAACACCGGGGAGCTGTTTTTT; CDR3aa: CASSSSGTSGRGNTGELFF
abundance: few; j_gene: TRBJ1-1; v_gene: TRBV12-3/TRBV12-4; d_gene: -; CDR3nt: TGTGCCAGCACCCTTGGCGGGGGTGTAAACACTGAAGCTTTCTTT; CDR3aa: CASTLGGGVNTEAFF
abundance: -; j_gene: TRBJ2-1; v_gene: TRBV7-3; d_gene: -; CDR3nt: TGTGCCAGCAGCTTATTATCAACCCAAAGGGTGGGGGAGCAGTTCTTC; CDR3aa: CASSLLSTQRVGEQFF
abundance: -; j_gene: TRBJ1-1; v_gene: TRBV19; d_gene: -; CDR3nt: TGTGCCAGTATTGGTTGGAGCGTCGGGGGGAACACTGAAGCTTTCTTT; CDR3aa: CASIGWSVGGNTEAFF
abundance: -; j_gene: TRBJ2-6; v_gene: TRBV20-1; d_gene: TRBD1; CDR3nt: TGCAGTGCGCAAAATTTCCGGGACAGGGATCGGTCTGGGGCCAACGTCCTGACTTTC; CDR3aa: CSAQNFRDRDRSGANVLTF
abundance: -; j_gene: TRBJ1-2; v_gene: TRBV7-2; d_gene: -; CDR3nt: TGTGCCAGCAGCACAAATCCGGGGGGAAACTATGGCTACACCTTC; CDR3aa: CASSTNPGGNYGYTF
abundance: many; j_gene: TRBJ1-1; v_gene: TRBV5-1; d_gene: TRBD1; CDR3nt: TGCGCCAGCAGCTCGCAGGGGGTGAACACTGAAGCTTTCTTT; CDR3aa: CASSSQGVNTEAFF
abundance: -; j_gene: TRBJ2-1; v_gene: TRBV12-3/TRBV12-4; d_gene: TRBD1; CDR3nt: TGTGCCAGCAGCAGTATCAATGACAGGGTGAATGAGCAGTTCTTC; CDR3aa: CASSSINDRVNEQFF
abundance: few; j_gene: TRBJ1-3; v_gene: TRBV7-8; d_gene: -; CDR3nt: TGTGCCAGCAGCGCAACGCAGGGGAAGTCTGGAAACACCATATATTTT; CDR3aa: CASSATQGKSGNTIYF
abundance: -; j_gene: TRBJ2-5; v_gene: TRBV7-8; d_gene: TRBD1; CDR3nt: TGTGCCAGCAGCACAGCGGGGACAGGGGGTAAAGAGACCCAGTACTTC; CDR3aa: CASSTAGTGGKETQYF
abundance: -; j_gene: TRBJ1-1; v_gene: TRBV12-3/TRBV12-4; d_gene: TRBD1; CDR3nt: TGTGCCACCGGACAGGAACGCACTGAAGCTTTCTTT; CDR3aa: CATGQERTEAFF
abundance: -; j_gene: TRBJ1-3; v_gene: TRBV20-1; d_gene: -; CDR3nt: TGCAGTGCCCCCGGGCTTGGAAACACCATATATTTT; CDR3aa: CSAPGLGNTIYF
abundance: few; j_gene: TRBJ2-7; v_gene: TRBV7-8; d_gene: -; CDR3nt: TGTGCCAGCAGCCAAACCAGGGGAGGTCCCTACGAGCAGTACTTC; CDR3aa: CASSQTRGGPYEQYF
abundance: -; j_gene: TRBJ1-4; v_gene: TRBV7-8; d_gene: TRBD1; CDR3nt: TGTGCCAGCAGCTTCCACAGGGGGCTAGACGAAAAACTGTTTTTT; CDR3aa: CASSFHRGLDEKLFF
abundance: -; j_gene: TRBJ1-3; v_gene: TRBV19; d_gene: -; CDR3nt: TGTGCCAGTACGGGGATCTCTGGAAACACCATATATTTT; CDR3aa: CASTGISGNTIYF
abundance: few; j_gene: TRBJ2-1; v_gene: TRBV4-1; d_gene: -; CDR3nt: TGCGCCAGCAGCCAAGAGACTAGTAGTGAGGGCGAGCAGTTCTTC; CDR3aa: CASSQETSSEGEQFF
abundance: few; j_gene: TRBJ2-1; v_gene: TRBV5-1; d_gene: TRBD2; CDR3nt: TGCGCCAGCAGCGTAGCGGGAGGGGACCTGGAGATCCCCCCCTTC; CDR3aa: CASSVAGGDLEIPPF
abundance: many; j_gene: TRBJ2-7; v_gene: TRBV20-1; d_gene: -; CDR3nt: TGCAGTGCCCCTCTGACAGGAGGGGGATCCTACGAGCAGTACTTC; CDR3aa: CSAPLTGGGSYEQYF
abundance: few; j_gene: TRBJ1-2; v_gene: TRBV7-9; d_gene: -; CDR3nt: TGTGCCAGCAGAGACGCGCCGGGTAGGGACTATGGCTACACCTTC; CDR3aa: CASRDAPGRDYGYTF
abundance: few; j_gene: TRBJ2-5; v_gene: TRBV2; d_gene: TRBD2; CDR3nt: TGTGCCAGCAGTGGGGAGGGAATTGGAACCCAGTACTTC; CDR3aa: CASSGEGIGTQYF
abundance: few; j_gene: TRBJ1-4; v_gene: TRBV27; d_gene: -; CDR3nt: TGTGCCAGCAGTCCTCAGGGTTGGACTAATGAAAAACTGTTTTTT; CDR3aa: CASSPQGWTNEKLFF
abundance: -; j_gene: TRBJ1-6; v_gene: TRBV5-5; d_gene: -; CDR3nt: TGTGCCAGCAGCCCCCGGGGGGATTATTCACCCCTCCACTTT; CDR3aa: CASSPRGDYSPLHF
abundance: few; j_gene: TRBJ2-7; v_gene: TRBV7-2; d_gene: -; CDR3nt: TGTGCCAGCGGGGAACCGGGTTTCCTTTACGAGCAGTACTTC; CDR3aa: CASGEPGFLYEQYF
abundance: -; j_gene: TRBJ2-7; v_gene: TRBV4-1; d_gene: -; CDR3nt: TGCGCCAGCAGCCAAGTGGGCAGTTCCGGCGAGCAGTACTTC; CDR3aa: CASSQVGSSGEQYF
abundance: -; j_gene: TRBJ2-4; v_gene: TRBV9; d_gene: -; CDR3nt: TGTGCCAGCAGCCCGAAACTAGGACCTTGGGGGTACAAAAACATTCAGTACTTC; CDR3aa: CASSPKLGPWGYKNIQYF
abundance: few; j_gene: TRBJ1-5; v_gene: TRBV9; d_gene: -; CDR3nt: TGTGCCAGCAGTGAGGATTATAGCAATCAGCCCCAGCATTTT; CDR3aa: CASSEDYSNQPQHF
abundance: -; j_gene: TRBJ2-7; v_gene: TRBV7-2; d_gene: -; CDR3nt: TGTGCCAGCAGCTTAGGGAGGGCGGAGAGGGGATCCGAGCAGTACTTC; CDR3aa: CASSLGRAERGSEQYF
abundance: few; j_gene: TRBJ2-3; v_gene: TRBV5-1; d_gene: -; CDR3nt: TGCGCCAGCAGCCCCCAAGGGAGCACAGATACGCAGTATTTT; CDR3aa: CASSPQGSTDTQYF
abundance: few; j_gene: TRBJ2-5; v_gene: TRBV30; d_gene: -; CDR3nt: TGTGCCTGGAGTGCCTTATTAGCGGTACAAGAGACCCAGTACTTC; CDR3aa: CAWSALLAVQETQYF
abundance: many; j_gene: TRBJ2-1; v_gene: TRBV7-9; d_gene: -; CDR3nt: TGTGCCAGCAGTTTACCGGGGAATGAGCAGTTCTTC; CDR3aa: CASSLPGNEQFF